These T cell receptor beta chains were read from a single sample in a study of cytomegalovirus exposure and HLA in healthy donors. Only in-frame clones appear in the TCRdb table, and some are missing; sequencing was by immunoSEQ multiplex PCR. The sample holds roughly 69,000 clones, 65% to 70% seen once. Material for sequencing was PBMCs. The source of these receptors is a male donor in good health and CMV-seropositive. CDR3s include the opening cysteine and the closing phenylalanine or tryptophan. D genes are given only for firm matches. Expanded clones are given a class, and other clones once, few, many or no size at all.

>TRBV6-6|TRBD2|13|NA|TRBJ2-1
TGTGCCAGCAGCAATAGCGGGACCAATGAGCAGTTCTTC
CASSNSGTNEQFF
>TRBV9|NA|13|few|TRBJ2-7
TGTGCCAGCAGCGTAGAAGAGGCGACGAAGCAGTACTTC
CASSVEEATKQYF
>TRBV15|TRBD1|15|few|TRBJ1-2
TGTGCCACCAGCAGAGATCCCCAGGGGGACTATGGCTACACCTTC
CATSRDPQGDYGYTF
>TRBV14|TRBD2|15|NA|TRBJ2-3
TGTGCCAGCAGCCAAGCGGGAGGGCCTGGGGATACGCAGTATTTT
CASSQAGGPGDTQYF
>TRBV19|TRBD2|16|NA|TRBJ2-2
TGTGCCAGTAGTACGACTAGCGGGAGAATTGCCGGGGAGCTGTTTTTT
CASSTTSGRIAGELFF
>TRBV19|TRBD1|16|once|TRBJ1-1
TGTGCCAGTAGTACCAATTTCCGGGACAGTAATACTGAAGCTTTCTTT
CASSTNFRDSNTEAFF
>TRBV28|NA|15|NA|TRBJ2-7
TGTGCCAGCAGTTTGATAGGGAGGAGTGGCTACGAGCAGTACTTC
CASSLIGRSGYEQYF
>TRBV7-9|TRBD2|15|NA|TRBJ2-7
TGTGCCAGCGCCCCCCCCGGGACTAGCGGGAGCGAGCAGTACTTC
CASAPPGTSGSEQYF
>TRBV21-1|NA|13|NA|TRBJ1-4
TGTGCCAGCAGGAAGGCGGCTAATGAAAAACTGTTTTTT
CASRKAANEKLFF
>TRBV6-1|TRBD1|13|NA|TRBJ1-5
TGTGCCAGCAGAGTTACAGGGGATCAGCCCCAGCATTTT
CASRVTGDQPQHF
>TRBV5-5|TRBD2|15|once|TRBJ2-3
TGTGCCAGCCGACCTAGCGGGAGGCGCACAGATACGCAGTATTTT
CASRPSGRRTDTQYF
>TRBV6-1|NA|15|few|TRBJ1-1
TGTGCCAGCAGTGATAATCTCGGGATTTTGGCTGAAGCTTTCTTT
CASSDNLGILAEAFF
>TRBV19|NA|13|NA|TRBJ2-2
TGTGCCAGTATGAGTCCGAACACCGGGGAGCTGTTTTTT
CASMSPNTGELFF
>TRBV5-4|TRBD2|16|NA|TRBJ2-3
TGTGCCAGCAGCTTGGGACTAGCGGGAGGGACAGATACGCAGTATTTT
CASSLGLAGGTDTQYF
>TRBV7-9|NA|13|NA|TRBJ2-2
TGTGCCAGCAGTTTAGACGGGACCGGGGAGCTGTTTTTT
CASSLDGTGELFF
>TRBV6-1|NA|15|once|TRBJ2-7
TGTGCCAGCAGTCAACCGTCCCAGGGCTCCTACGAGCAGTACTTC
CASSQPSQGSYEQYF
>TRBV6-5|NA|12|NA|TRBJ2-7
TGTGCCAGCAGTAACTTGAGGAGGGAGCAGTACTTC
CASSNLRREQYF
>TRBV28|NA|14|NA|TRBJ1-6
TGTGCCAGCAGTAAGAGCGATTATAATTCACCCCTCCACTTT
CASSKSDYNSPLHF
>TRBV20-1|NA|11|NA|TRBJ2-3
TGCAGTGCTTCCCCCGCAGATACGCAGTATTTT
CSASPADTQYF
>TRBV5-1|TRBD1|14|NA|TRBJ2-3
TGCGCCAGCAGCCAGACAGGGGGAACAGATACGCAGTATTTT
CASSQTGGTDTQYF
>TRBV18|NA|14|NA|TRBJ2-5
TGTGCCAGCTCACCGGGGGGAAAGCGGGAGACCCAGTACTTC
CASSPGGKRETQYF
>TRBV27|TRBD2|15|NA|TRBJ2-7
TGTGCCAGCAGCCCCAGCGGGACGAGCTCCTACGAGCAGTACTTC
CASSPSGTSSYEQYF
>TRBV5-6|NA|12|NA|TRBJ2-7
TGTGCCAGCAGCTTCCCGGGGTCATTTCAGTACTTC
CASSFPGSFQYF
>TRBV5-6|TRBD1|15|NA|TRBJ2-3
TGTGCCAGCAGCTTGGGGACAGGGGGGGGAGATACGCAGTATTTT
CASSLGTGGGDTQYF
>TRBV6-1|NA|13|NA|TRBJ2-2
TGTGCCAGCAGTTTGAGGGAAACCGGGGAGCTGTTTTTT
CASSLRETGELFF
>TRBV14|TRBD1|19|NA|TRBJ2-6
TGTGCCAGCAGCCCACGTTCCGGGACAGGGAACTCTGGGGCCAACGTCCTGACTTTC
CASSPRSGTGNSGANVLTF
>TRBV9|NA|13|once|TRBJ2-1
TGTGCCAGCACTAGTGATCCCTACAATGAGCAGTTCTTC
CASTSDPYNEQFF
>TRBV7-2|NA|14|NA|TRBJ2-7
TGTGCCAGCAGCTTAGTAGAGGGCAGCCGAGGGTCGTACTTC
CASSLVEGSRGSYF
>TRBV30|TRBD1|15|NA|TRBJ1-2
TGTGCCTGGAGTGTACTGGGACAGGATGCGGGTGGCTACACCTTC
CAWSVLGQDAGGYTF
>TRBV7-2|TRBD2|17|NA|TRBJ2-3
TGTGCCAGCAGCTCGCCATTAGCGGGAGCGGGCACAGATACGCAGTATTTT
CASSSPLAGAGTDTQYF
>TRBV27|NA|13|few|TRBJ1-5
TGTGCCAGCAGTTTATCCCCTCTCGGTCCCCAGCATTTT
CASSLSPLGPQHF
>TRBV5-6|NA|11|NA|TRBJ2-3
TGTGCCAGCCTCGTCGGGGATACGCAGTATTTT
CASLVGDTQYF
>TRBV5-4|NA|15|once|TRBJ2-1
TGTGCCAGCACTTTACAGGGTAGATTCCACAATGAGCAGTTCTTC
CASTLQGRFHNEQFF
>TRBV5-1|NA|13|NA|TRBJ2-7
TGCGCCAGCAGCTTGGCGGACACCTACGAGCAGTACTTC
CASSLADTYEQYF
>TRBV4-1|NA|14|once|TRBJ1-4
TGCGCCAGCAGCCGCGGGCTATTGGGGGAAAAACTGTTTTTT
CASSRGLLGEKLFF
>TRBV6-5|TRBD1|16|NA|TRBJ1-4
TGTGCCAGCAGTTTAACTACAGGGGTAACTAATGAAAAACTGTTTTTT
CASSLTTGVTNEKLFF
>TRBV6-6|TRBD2|14|NA|TRBJ2-1
TGTGCCAGCCGACGGGAGGGCTCCTACAATGAGCAGTTCTTC
CASRREGSYNEQFF
>TRBV19|NA|13|NA|TRBJ2-7
TGTGCCAGTAGTATTTCAATCTCCTACGAGCAGTACTTC
CASSISISYEQYF
>TRBV28|TRBD2|17|few|TRBJ2-1
TGTGCCAGCAGATTTTCAGCCGGGACTAGCGTGAACAATGAGCAGTTCTTC
CASRFSAGTSVNNEQFF
>TRBV18|NA|16|once|TRBJ2-6
TGTGCCAGCTCACCGCTCGGGGACTCTGGGGCCAACGTCCTGACTTTC
CASSPLGDSGANVLTF
>TRBV30|TRBD1|14|NA|TRBJ2-2
TGTGCCTGGTTCTCCGGGACAGGGTCCGGGGAGCTGTTTTTT
CAWFSGTGSGELFF
>TRBV5-1|TRBD2|17|few|TRBJ2-4
TGCGCCAGCAGCTTGGACCTAGCGGGGGTAGCCAAAAACATTCAGTACTTC
CASSLDLAGVAKNIQYF